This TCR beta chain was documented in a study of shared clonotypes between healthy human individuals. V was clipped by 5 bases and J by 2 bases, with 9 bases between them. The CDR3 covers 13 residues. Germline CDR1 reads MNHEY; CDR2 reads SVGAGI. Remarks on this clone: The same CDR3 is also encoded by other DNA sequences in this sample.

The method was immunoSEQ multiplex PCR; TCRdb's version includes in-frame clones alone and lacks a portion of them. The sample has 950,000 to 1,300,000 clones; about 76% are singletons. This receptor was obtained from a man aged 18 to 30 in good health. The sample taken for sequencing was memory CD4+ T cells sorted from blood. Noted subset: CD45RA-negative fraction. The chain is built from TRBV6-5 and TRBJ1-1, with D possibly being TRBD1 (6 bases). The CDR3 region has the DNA TGTGCCAGCAGTAGGGGGGGAAACACTGAAGCTTTCTTT. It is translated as CASSRGGNTEAFF.